A selection of T cell receptor beta chains follows, all from one sample in a study of T-cell reconstitution after alpha-beta-depleted transplantation in children. From the PCR reads, TCRdb called clonotypes with MiXCR, one entry per CDR3 protein. The sample lists 700,000 to 950,000 distinct CDR3 sequences, about 16% occurring once. Sequencing was performed on PBMCs, mostly from graft donor cells, taken 360 days after TCRalphabeta/CD19-depleted stem cell transplant. All receptors derive from a male patient between 10 and 17 years old who had a stem cell transplant for acute lymphoblastic leukemia, so the T cells may come from the graft donor. The CDR3 runs from the conserved cysteine through the conserved F or W. The D gene is left open where the match is weak. For some rows the clone size is stated as once, few or many, or as a class when expanded; others skip it.

TRBJ2-7,.,.,TRBV12-3/TRBV12-4,13,TGTGCCAGCAGGGTACTCGACTCCTACGAGCAGTACTTC,CASRVLDSYEQYF
TRBJ2-2,.,.,TRBV20-1,14,TGCAGTGCTAGCCCCCCGATTTCCACCGGGGAGCTGTTTTTT,CSASPPISTGELFF
TRBJ2-7,TRBD2,many,TRBV12-3/TRBV12-4,13,TGTGCCAGCAGACTAGCGCCGACCTACGAGCAGTACTTC,CASRLAPTYEQYF
TRBJ2-2,.,few,TRBV14,16,TGTGCCAGCAGCCAGACTAGAGCTACGGACACCGGGGAGCTGTTTTTT,CASSQTRATDTGELFF
TRBJ2-3,TRBD2,few,TRBV7-9,16,TGTGCCAGCAGCCGACTAGCGGGAGTCCCGGGGGATACGCAGTATTTT,CASSRLAGVPGDTQYF
TRBJ2-2,.,few,TRBV20-1,13,TGCAGTGCTAGAGATCTTTTGGCCGGGGAGCTGTTTTTT,CSARDLLAGELFF
TRBJ2-7,TRBD2,.,TRBV5-1,16,TGCGCCAGCAGCTTCGGACTAGCGGGAGTAACCTACGAGCAGTACTTC,CASSFGLAGVTYEQYF
TRBJ2-1,.,.,TRBV5-6,16,TGTGCCAGCAGCCCCTCTCCCGTGGACCCCTACAATGAGCAGTTCTTC,CASSPSPVDPYNEQFF
TRBJ1-2,TRBD1,.,TRBV27,16,TGTGCCAGCAGTTCCTACCTTCGACAGGGCGGAATGGGCTACACCTTC,CASSSYLRQGGMGYTF
TRBJ2-7,TRBD2,.,TRBV7-9,15,TGTGCCAGCAGCCCCCGGCTTAGCGGGAGCTACGAGCAGTACTTC,CASSPRLSGSYEQYF
TRBJ2-2,TRBD1,few,TRBV11-2,16,TGTGCCAGCAGCTTTTTGGGGACAGGAAGGACCGGGGAGCTGTTTTTT,CASSFLGTGRTGELFF
TRBJ2-5,.,.,TRBV7-9,14,TGTGCCAGCAGCTTAGTGGGACCGGGAGTGACCCAGTACTTC,CASSLVGPGVTQYF
TRBJ2-5,.,.,TRBV29-1,14,TGCAGCGTTGACCCCACGGGAGCCGCAGAGACCCAGTACTTC,CSVDPTGAAETQYF
TRBJ2-2,TRBD1,.,TRBV9,14,TGTGCCAGCAGCGTAGCGACAGGGGGCCGGGAGCTGTTTTTT,CASSVATGGRELFF
TRBJ1-1,.,few,TRBV20-1,16,TGCAGTGCTGTTTCCAAGCCGGGACCTTTGAACACTGAAGCTTTCTTT,CSAVSKPGPLNTEAFF
TRBJ2-3,.,few,TRBV9,15,TGTGCCAGCAGCGTAGAAGGAGATGGGGCAGATACGCAGTATTTT,CASSVEGDGADTQYF
TRBJ2-7,TRBD2,.,TRBV7-6,13,TGTGCCAGCAGCCAGACTAGCGGGAAAGCTCAGTACTTC,CASSQTSGKAQYF
TRBJ2-1,TRBD2,many,TRBV9,15,TGTGCCAGCAGCCCTAGCGGTGTCTCCTACAATGAGCAGTTCTTC,CASSPSGVSYNEQFF
TRBJ2-1,TRBD2,few,TRBV7-6,17,TGTGCCAGCAGCCTCGCGCAGCGGGGAGGGGCAGGTAATGAGCAGTTCTTC,CASSLAQRGGAGNEQFF
TRBJ2-3,TRBD2,few,TRBV5-1,15,TGCGCCAGCAGCCCAAACGGACTAGCGGGAGATACGCAGTATTTT,CASSPNGLAGDTQYF
TRBJ1-5,TRBD1,few,TRBV5-1,15,TGCGCCAGCAGCTTAGGTGACAGGGTCGGCTTTCCCCAGCATTTT,CASSLGDRVGFPQHF
TRBJ2-3,.,.,TRBV4-1,15,TGCGCCAGCAGCCAAGTCCCGACAGGCACAGATACGCAGTATTTT,CASSQVPTGTDTQYF
TRBJ1-5,.,.,TRBV30,14,TGTGCCTGGAGTTGGGGCAGGTCGACTCAGCCCCAGCATTTT,CAWSWGRSTQPQHF
TRBJ1-1,TRBD1,.,TRBV6-1,15,TGTGCCAGCAGTGAAGGGACAGGGGGCGCGGGTGAAGCTTTCTTT,CASSEGTGGAGEAFF
TRBJ2-3,TRBD1,many,TRBV2,14,TGTGCCAGCAGTGTCAGGGGGAGCGATCGGACGCAGTATTTT,CASSVRGSDRTQYF
TRBJ1-1,TRBD1,.,TRBV4-1,18,TGCGCCAGCAGCCAAGTAAGGGACAGGGGGCTTCTACGGACTGAAGCTTTCTTT,CASSQVRDRGLLRTEAFF